The 10 T cell receptor beta chains given below trace back to one sample, sequenced in a study of blood T cell repertoires in COVID-19. Measured with immunoSEQ multiplex PCR; TCRdb has only the in-frame clones, and not every one. The table includes about 200,000 clones, just over 85% detected once. Sequencing was carried out using PBMCs or T cells enriched from blood (not recorded which). All receptors come from a woman in her thirties or forties with acute COVID-19.

J is TRBJ2-1 and V is TRBV27; maybe TRBD2 (6 bases). This CDR3 is built from 15 residues. The ends were cut back, 7 bases at V and 6 bases at J, with 19 bases in the middle. In germline, CDR1 is MNHEY, CDR2 SMNVEV (reference sequence). The CDR3, as DNA: TGTGCCAGCAAAGGATGGGGCCGGGGGAGCAATGAGCAGTTCTTC. This encodes CASKGWGRGSNEQFF.

This clone was detected only once. V is TRBV11-3 and J is TRBJ2-3, with TRBD2 matching over 10 bases. The CDR3 totals 18 residues. Looked up from germline, CDR1 is SGHNT and CDR2 is YENEEA. The V segment lost 5 bases and the J segment 0 bases; nucleotides outside the gene matches: 11. The CDR3 sequence is CASSRSGRASSSTDTQYF. In DNA form, the CDR3 reads TGTGCCAGCAGCCGGAGCGGGAGGGCCTCCTCTAGCACAGATACGCAGTATTTT.

The V and J genes are TRBV28 and TRBJ1-5; D not resolved. Germline CDR1 MDHEN, CDR2 SYDVKM. Trimming took off 7 bases at V and 5 bases at J, with 18 bases between the two ends. The CDR3 totals 15 residues. This CDR3 is CASTDPQSADQPQHF. In DNA, the CDR3 is TGTGCCAGCACTGATCCGCAAAGTGCGGATCAGCCCCAGCATTTT.

V and J are TRBV5-4 and TRBJ2-3, with 7 bases fitting TRBD1. CDR3 size: 15 residues. V was pared by 4 bases and J by 0 bases, with 5 bases of the junction left unmatched. Germline assignment: CDR1 SGHNT and CDR2 YYREEE (reference sequence). CDR3 sequence reads: CASSPGQVSTDTQYF. The CDR3 coding sequence is TGTGCCAGCAGCCCCGGACAGGTTAGCACAGATACGCAGTATTTT.

V gene TRBV7-2 combines with J gene TRBJ2-1; no definite D call. The germline V and J ends were trimmed by 5 bases and 0 bases, with 11 bases remaining between them. The CDR3 runs to 15 residues. CDR1 and CDR2 (germline): SGHTA, FQGNSA. This CDR3 reads CASSPRFSSYNEQFF. The CDR3 bases are TGTGCCAGCAGCCCCCGCTTCAGCTCCTACAATGAGCAGTTCTTC.

The sample holds a few counts of this clone. V is TRBV7-2 and J is TRBJ2-3; D is unresolved. CDR3 size: 12 residues. Per germline, CDR1 SGHTA and CDR2 FQGNSA. V shed 5 bases and J shed 2 bases, with 5 bases lying between them. The CDR3, as DNA: TGTGCCAGCAGCCCGTACACAGATACGCAGTATTTT. The encoded protein is CASSPYTDTQYF.

This rearrangement joins TRBV6-5 to TRBJ2-1; TRBD1 agrees at 10 bases. The CDR3 totals 15 residues. V lost 2 bases and J lost 7; bases outside the gene matches: 5. Germline V CDR1 and CDR2: MNHEY, SVGAGI. The CDR3 sequence is CASSYRTGGGNEQFF. CDR3 nucleotide sequence: TGTGCCAGCAGTTACCGGACAGGGGGTGGAAATGAGCAGTTCTTC.

CDR3 nucleotide sequence: TGTGCCAGCACCCCAAAATTCTATAGCAATCAGCCCCAGCATTTT. It specifies CASTPKFYSNQPQHF. The chain recombines TRBV2 with TRBJ1-5; D ambiguous. Germline V gene sequence: CDR1 SNHLY, CDR2 FYNNEI. This CDR3 has 15 amino acids. With 7 bases removed from V and 0 bases from J, the gap between germline ends came to 13 bases.

This chain uses TRBV7-2 with TRBJ2-7, with 9 bases matching TRBD1. The ends lost 4 bases at V and 3 bases at J; junction bases unmatched: 4. The CDR3 is 14 residues long. Germline V CDR1 and CDR2: SGHTA, FQGNSA. The CDR3 here is CASSWGTGYYEQYF. The CDR3 nucleotides read TGTGCCAGCAGCTGGGGGACAGGGTACTACGAGCAGTACTTC.

J is TRBJ1-1 and V is TRBV5-1; D possibly corresponds to TRBD1 (6 bases). The CDR3 is 16 residues long. V lost 1 base and J lost 1, with 14 bases in between. CDR1 is SGHRS and CDR2 is YFSETQ in the germline V gene. CDR3 coding DNA: TGCGCCAGCAGCTTGCATTGGGGGGGCACGAACACTGAAGCTTTCTTT. Translating gives CASSLHWGGTNTEAFF.